Presented here are 5 T cell receptor beta chains from one specimen sequenced in a study of T cell responses to AZD1222 COVID-19 vaccine (dated by TCRdb to the early 2020s). The library was made by the immunoSEQ multiplex PCR assay. This immuneACCESS table, as held by TCRdb, lists in-frame sequences with V and J called but not all clones. Of the missing ones, under half trace to an unresolved V gene in checked studies; the others have no known cause. This sample gives about 160,000 clones in total; roughly 90% of them show up just once. The ten largest clones capture 4.3% of the sample. Taken with the paper, the label for time point translates to: about 28 days (+/-7) after the second vaccine dose. The sample consisted of peripheral blood, taken 28 days after the second AZD1222 dose. The receptors come from an adult who received the AZD1222 COVID-19 vaccine.

This sequence joins TRBV7-2 and TRBJ1-2, with a possible D match to TRBD1 (5 bases). CDR3 length: 16 amino acids. V was trimmed by 1 base and J by 9 bases, leaving 21 bases between them. The germline V gene has CDR1 SGHTA and CDR2 FQGNSA. The chain's CDR3 is CASSLVRGLRGESYTF. The CDR3 DNA reads as TGTGCCAGCAGCTTAGTAAGAGGCCTCCGGGGCGAGAGCTACACCTTC.

This chain links TRBV5-1 with TRBJ2-5, with TRBD2 matching over 9 bases. The CDR3 length is 14 residues. Germline CDR1 is SGHRS and CDR2 is YFSETQ. V shed 2 bases, J shed 7 bases, and the junction held 6 bases outside the gene matches. DNA of the CDR3: TGCGCCAGCAGCTTTGCTGAGACTAGCGGGACCCAGTACTTC. Its translation is CASSFAETSGTQYF.

The CDR3 DNA follows: TGTGCCAGCTCACCACCAGGCTCGGCTAGCGGGGGGGGTGAGCAGTTCTTC. It codes for CASSPPGSASGGGEQFF. J is TRBJ2-1 and V is TRBV18; 12 nucleotides line up with TRBD2. Trimming cost V 0 bases and J 9 bases; bases outside gene matches: 9. The CDR3 covers 17 residues. CDR1 is KGHSH, CDR2 LQKENI, per germline. Together with reference TRBV18 and TRBJ2-1, the CDR3 gives the full variable domain: NAGVMQNPRHLVRRRGQEARLRCSPMKGHSHVYWYRQLPEEGLKFMVYLQKENIIDESGMPKERFSAEFPKEGPSILRIQQVVRGDSAAYFCASSPPGSASGGGEQFFGPGTRLTVL.

CDR3 protein: CASSGVRGGLYNEQFF. Written as DNA, the CDR3 is TGTGCCAGCAGTGGGGTAAGAGGTGGCCTCTACAATGAGCAGTTCTTC. The chain employs TRBV25-1 and TRBJ2-1; D remains ambiguous. This CDR3 comprises 16 residues. The V end was cut by 4 bases, the J end by 3 bases, with 16 bases between. Germline values: CDR1 MGHDK, CDR2 SYGVNS.

The chain links TRBV27 to TRBJ1-1; TRBD1 aligns across 8 bases. The CDR3 is 14 amino acids. V dropped 3 bases and J dropped 4; count of bases not matched to a gene: 4. CDR1 is MNHEY, CDR2 SMNVEV, per germline (reference sequence). The CDR3 sequence is CASSLDRVGTEAFF. CDR3 nucleotide sequence: TGTGCCAGCAGTTTGGACAGGGTGGGCACTGAAGCTTTCTTT.